In its sample, the clone carrying this TCR beta chain was seen many times. Its antigen is unknown. This entry comes from a study of Graves' ophthalmopathy and Graves' hyperthyroidism. For the study at large: Upon initial diagnosis and before any treatment, peripheral blood was collected. The study, taken as a whole, reports: Using a 13-signature model, the authors split ophthalmopathy from stable hyperthyroidism, with roughly 91% sensitivity and approximately 80% specificity.

Germline V gives CDR1 MNHEY, CDR2 SMNVEV (reference sequence). This CDR3 is 14 amino acids long. After removal of 3 bases from V and 5 bases from J, the junction contained 7 bases not matched to a gene. Amplified material comprised TCR beta CDR3 regions derived from RNA transcripts. HTBI-primed first-round RT-PCR preceded second-round multiplex PCR. TCRdb called the multiplex PCR reads again in MiXCR, with one record for every CDR3 protein. The table shows roughly 610,000 distinct CDR3 sequences, with about a fifth occurring only once. No donor had other autoimmune disease, uncontrolled infection, pregnancy or lactation.

The source of this sequence is a woman aged 18-29 years with stable Graves' hyperthyroidism. Some clones in this sample may be carry-over from other donors' samples. The source material was peripheral blood. The rearrangement links TRBV27 to TRBJ2-7; 7 nucleotides line up with TRBD1. CDR3 loop: CASSLREGAHEQYF. The CDR3 DNA reads TGTGCCAGCAGTTTGCGTGAGGGGGCCCACGAGCAGTACTTC.